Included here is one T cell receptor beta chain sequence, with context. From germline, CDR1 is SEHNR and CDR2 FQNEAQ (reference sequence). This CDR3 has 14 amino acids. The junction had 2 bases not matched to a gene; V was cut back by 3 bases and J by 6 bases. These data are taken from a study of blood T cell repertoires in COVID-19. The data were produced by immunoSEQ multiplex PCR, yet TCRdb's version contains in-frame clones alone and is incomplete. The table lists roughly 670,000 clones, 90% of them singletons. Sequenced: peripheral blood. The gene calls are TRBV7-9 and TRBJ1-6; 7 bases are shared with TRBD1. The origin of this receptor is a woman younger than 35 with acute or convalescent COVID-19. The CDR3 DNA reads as TGTGCCAGCAGCTTGGGACAGATTAATTCACCCCTCCACTTT. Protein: CASSLGQINSPLHF.